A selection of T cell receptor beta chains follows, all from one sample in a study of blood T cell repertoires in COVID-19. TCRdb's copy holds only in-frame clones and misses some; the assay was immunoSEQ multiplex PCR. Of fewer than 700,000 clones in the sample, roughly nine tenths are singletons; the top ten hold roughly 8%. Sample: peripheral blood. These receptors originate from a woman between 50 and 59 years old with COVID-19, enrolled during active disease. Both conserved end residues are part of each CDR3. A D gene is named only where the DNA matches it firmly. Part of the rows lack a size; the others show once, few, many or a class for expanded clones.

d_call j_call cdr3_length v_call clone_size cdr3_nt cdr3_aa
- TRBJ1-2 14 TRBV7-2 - TGTGCCAGCAGCTTATACGGGGAGGACTATGGCTACACCTTC CASSLYGEDYGYTF
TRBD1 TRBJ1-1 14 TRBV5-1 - TGCGCCAGCAGCCGTACAGGGGGGAGGACTGAAGCTTTCTTT CASSRTGGRTEAFF
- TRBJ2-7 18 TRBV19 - TGTGCCAGTAGTACGGCCCTGGGTGGAGGTGCGAAGTCCTACGAGCAGTACTTC CASSTALGGGAKSYEQYF
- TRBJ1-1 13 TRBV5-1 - TGCGCCAGCAGCCCGAGGGGGGGAACTGAAGCTTTCTTT CASSPRGGTEAFF
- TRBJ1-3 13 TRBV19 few TGTGCCAGTAGGCCTCCCGGGGGAAACACCATATATTTT CASRPPGGNTIYF
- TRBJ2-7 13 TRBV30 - TGTGCCTGGAGTGTACTATTGACCGAGGGGCAGTACTTC CAWSVLLTEGQYF
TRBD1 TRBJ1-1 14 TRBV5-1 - TGCGCCAGCAGCTTGGGACAGGGGGCATTAGAAGCTTTCTTT CASSLGQGALEAFF
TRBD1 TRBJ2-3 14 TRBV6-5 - TGTGCCAGCAGCGGGGACAGGAGAAGAGATACGCAGTATTTT CASSGDRRRDTQYF
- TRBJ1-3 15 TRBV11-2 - TGTGCCAGCAGCTTTAGTACAGCCTCTGGAAACACCATATATTTT CASSFSTASGNTIYF
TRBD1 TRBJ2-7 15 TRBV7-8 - TGTGCCAGCAGCATAAGGACAGGGGGCAACTACGAGCAGTACTTC CASSIRTGGNYEQYF
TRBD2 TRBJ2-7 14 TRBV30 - TGTGCCTGGAGTGACCTAGCGGGGGTCTCCGAGCAGTACTTC CAWSDLAGVSEQYF
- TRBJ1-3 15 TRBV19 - TGTGCCAGTAGTATAGTGGAGAATCCTGGAAACACCATATATTTT CASSIVENPGNTIYF
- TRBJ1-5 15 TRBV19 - TGTGCCAGTCAGGGGATACCTAATAGCAATCAGCCCCAGCATTTT CASQGIPNSNQPQHF
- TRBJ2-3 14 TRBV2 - TGTGCCAGCAGTGAGGGGGGTGGGACAGATACGCAGTATTTT CASSEGGGTDTQYF
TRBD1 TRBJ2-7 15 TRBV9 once TGTGCCAGCAGCGGTATTACAGGGGGTATGGACGAGCAGTACTTC CASSGITGGMDEQYF
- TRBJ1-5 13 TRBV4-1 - TGCGCCAGCAGCCAAGTCGAGGATCAGCCCCAGCATTTT CASSQVEDQPQHF
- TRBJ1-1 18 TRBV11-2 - TGTGCCAGCAGCCCCAGGGGCCATTACGCGGAAATGAACACTGAAGCTTTCTTT CASSPRGHYAEMNTEAFF
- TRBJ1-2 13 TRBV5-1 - TGCGCCAGCAGCGCTAGTCCTAACTATGGCTACACCTTC CASSASPNYGYTF
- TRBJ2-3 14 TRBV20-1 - TGCAGTGCTAGTATGAGTAGTGAGACAGATACGCAGTATTTT CSASMSSETDTQYF
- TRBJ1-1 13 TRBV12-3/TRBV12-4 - TGTGCCAGCAGCCCACCAGGGGAAGTCGTGGCTTTCTTT CASSPPGEVVAFF
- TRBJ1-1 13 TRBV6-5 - TGTGCCAGCAGTCCCCCCAGGGGCACTGAAGCTTTCTTT CASSPPRGTEAFF
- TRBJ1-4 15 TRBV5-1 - TGCGCCAGCAAAAATCCTTCCCAGTCAAGAGAAAAACTGTTTTTT CASKNPSQSREKLFF
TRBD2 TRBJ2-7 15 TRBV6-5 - TGTGCCAGCAGACAAGCGACTAGCGGGGCCGCAGAGCAGTACTTC CASRQATSGAAEQYF
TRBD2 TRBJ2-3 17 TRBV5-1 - TGCGCCAGCAGCTTGGGCTCCGGGACTAGCGGCACAGATACGCAGTATTTT CASSLGSGTSGTDTQYF
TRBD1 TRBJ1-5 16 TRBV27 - TGTGCCAGCAGTTCGCGGACAGGCCCTAGCAATCAGCCCCAGCATTTT CASSSRTGPSNQPQHF
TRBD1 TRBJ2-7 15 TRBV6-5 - TGTGCCAGCAACTCAGGGGGGACAGGGACCTACGAGCAGTACTTC CASNSGGTGTYEQYF
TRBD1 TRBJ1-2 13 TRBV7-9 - TGTGCCAGCAGCTTCGGACAGGGGGGAGGCTACACCTTC CASSFGQGGGYTF
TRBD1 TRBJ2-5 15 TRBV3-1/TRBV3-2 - TGTGCCAGCAGCCGACCAGGACAGGGCTGGGAGACCCAGTACTTC CASSRPGQGWETQYF
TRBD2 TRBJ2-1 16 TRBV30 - TGTGCCTGGAGTCGGCTTAGCGGGGGGCCCTTGGATGAGCAGTTCTTC CAWSRLSGGPLDEQFF
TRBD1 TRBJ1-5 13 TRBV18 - TGTGCCAGCTCGTATGACAGGGCTCAGCCCCAGCATTTT CASSYDRAQPQHF
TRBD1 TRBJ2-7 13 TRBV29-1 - TGCAGCGTTCCGGGACAGCTCTCGGACGAGCAGTACTTC CSVPGQLSDEQYF
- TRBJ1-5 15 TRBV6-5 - TGTGCCAGCAGTAGGGGGGGCGCGCTTCATCAGCCCCAGCATTTT CASSRGGALHQPQHF